This TCR beta chain was profiled in a study of OX40 agonist ivuxolimab in advanced cancers. Notes on the study in general: What antigens the expanded peripheral T cells recognized was never established. Low normalized T-cell clonal expansion was additionally recorded for some nonresponders. Compared with others, partial responders at 0.1-3.0 mg/kg displayed clonal expansion among the lowest.

Concerning this clone: The antigen is undetermined.

From germline, CDR1 is SGDLS and CDR2 YYNGEE. The CDR3 extends over 15 amino acids. The germline V and J ends were trimmed by 0 bases and 2 bases, with 9 bases remaining between them. Clones were sequenced by immunoSEQ multiplex PCR, and TCRdb holds only the in-frame ones, with some missing. There are tens of thousands of clones in the sample; about nine tenths occur only once, and 6% to 7% lies in the top ten. Samples of blood were obtained at baseline, on cycle 4 day 1, and on cycle 7 day 1. The TCR was taken from an adult with an advanced solid tumor such as melanoma, head and neck, liver or kidney cancer. The sample was CD4+ or CD8+ T cells sorted from blood, taken in a trial of the OX40 agonist ivuxolimab. The chain is built from TRBV9 and TRBJ2-1; possibly TRBD2 for D (5 bases). This CDR3 is CASSVDGMTYNEQFF. CDR3 nucleotides: TGTGCCAGCAGCGTAGACGGGATGACCTACAATGAGCAGTTCTTC.